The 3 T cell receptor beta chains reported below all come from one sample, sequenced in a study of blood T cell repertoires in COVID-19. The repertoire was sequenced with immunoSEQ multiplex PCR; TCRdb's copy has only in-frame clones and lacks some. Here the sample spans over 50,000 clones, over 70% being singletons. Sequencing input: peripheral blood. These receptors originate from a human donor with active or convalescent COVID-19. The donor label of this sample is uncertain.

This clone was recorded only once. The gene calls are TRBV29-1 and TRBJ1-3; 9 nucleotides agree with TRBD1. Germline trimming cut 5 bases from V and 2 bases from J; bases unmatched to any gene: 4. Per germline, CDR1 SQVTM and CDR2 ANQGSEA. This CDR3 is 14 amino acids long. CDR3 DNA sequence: TGCAGCGTTCGACAGGGGGGAACTGGAAACACCATATATTTT. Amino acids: CSVRQGGTGNTIYF.

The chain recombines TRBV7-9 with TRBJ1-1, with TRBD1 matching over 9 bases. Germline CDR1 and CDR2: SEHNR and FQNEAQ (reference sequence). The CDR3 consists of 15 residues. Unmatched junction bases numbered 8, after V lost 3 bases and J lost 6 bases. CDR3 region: CASSFGQGQGSEAFF. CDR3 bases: TGTGCCAGCAGCTTCGGACAGGGGCAGGGGTCTGAAGCTTTCTTT.

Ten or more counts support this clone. The CDR3 spells CASSGGQKAFF. The DNA for the CDR3 is TGTGCCAGCAGTGGGGGACAGAAAGCTTTCTTT. This rearrangement joins TRBV25-1 to TRBJ1-1, with 7 bases matching TRBD1. The CDR3 runs 11 residues. CDR1 and CDR2 from the germline V gene are MGHDK and SYGVNS. The trim removed 4 bases at V and 9 bases at J, leaving 2 bases unmatched.